This T cell receptor (beta chain) originates from a study of CD4 T cells in relation to SARS-CoV-2 and coronaviruses. Across the whole study: Crossreactive spike epitopes shared across donors were mapped to their HLA restriction. Broader study findings: Crossreactivity was assessed only for spike protein, not other viral proteins.

As regards this clone: Its antigen is as yet unknown. Its ends do not fully match the called genes, so a read error is possible.

Unexposed donor CD4+ T cells date from about 2011-2018, before the COVID-19 pandemic. CD4 enrichment then naive enrichment separated naive from memory CD4+ cells. The CDR3 runs to 12 residues. The germline gives CDR1 MNHNS, CDR2 SASEGT. Uncultured naive and memory CD4+ T cells supplied DNA for deep TCR-beta sequencing. Here immunoSEQ multiplex PCR was the method, and the copy in TCRdb shows in-frame clones only, minus some. Of about 65,000 clones listed, over 70% were seen once; the top ten hold about 1.6%. The material sequenced was memory CD4+ T cells from PBMCs. The chain has TRBV6-1 and TRBJ1-2; 7 positions agree with TRBD1. The clonotype was recovered from a human donor in good health. DNA of the CDR3: TGTGCCAGCGGTGACAGGGCCGCTGGCTACACCTTC. Translated, it gives CASGDRAAGYTF.